This T cell receptor beta chain was recovered during a study of blood T cell repertoires in COVID-19. For the study at large: Samples of COVID-19 (acute and convalescent) were obtained from the United States, Italy and Spain. PBMCs, B-cell-depleted T cells, or T cells provided the cDNA or gDNA that made up the material.

In the authors' methods: Cell counts per sample came from amplifying reference gene primers. Profiling relied on immunoSEQ multiplex PCR, and the TCRdb table lists in-frame clones only, not all of them. V and J calls and clone size are as listed in that table; D and trimming were resolved from the DNA. In the table there are about 330,000 clones, approximately 90% of which are singletons. This clone has a handful of counts. Followed longitudinally, the Seattle patients had been enrolled during active infection. This TCR was recovered from a man aged 30 to 45 with COVID-19, enrolled during active disease. The sample taken for sequencing was peripheral blood.

CDR3 coding DNA: TGTGCCATCAGTGAGGGGAGGAACACTGAAGCTTTCTTT. Its translation is CAISEGRNTEAFF. This sequence joins TRBV10-3 and TRBJ1-1, with D unclear. The CDR3 covers 13 residues. Germline CDR1 ENHRY, CDR2 SYGVKD. V was shortened by 2 bases and J by 1 base, with 5 bases between the two germline ends.